One sample yielded the 22 T cell receptor beta chains listed below, sequenced in a study of cytomegalovirus exposure and HLA in healthy donors. The primer mix had 60 Vbeta and 13 Jbeta primers. Sequencing was performed with immunoSEQ multiplex PCR; in TCRdb, only in-frame clones are kept and a portion is missing. Of 100,000 to 120,000 clones listed, 83% were seen once; the top ten hold roughly 6.1%. Sequenced input: PBMCs. These TCRs come from a man younger than 35 in good health and CMV-seronegative.

The V gene is TRBV6-1, the J gene TRBJ2-7; 7 nucleotides agree with TRBD1. The V gene's germline CDR1 is MNHNS and CDR2 SASEGT. V was pared by 0 bases and J by 4 bases, with 18 bases of the junction left unmatched. This CDR3 contains 19 residues. CDR3 bases: TGTGCCAGCAGTGAAGCCGGACAGGTTCAATATTCGTACCGGTACGAGCAGTACTTC. Amino acid sequence: CASSEAGQVQYSYRYEQYF.

J is TRBJ1-6 and V is TRBV5-1; possible D gene TRBD1, 5 bases. This CDR3 region has 16 residues. The germline gives CDR1 SGHRS, CDR2 YFSETQ. Between the trimmed V and J ends, which lost 0 bases and 7 bases, there was a span of 14 bases. In DNA form, the CDR3 reads TGCGCCAGCAGCTTGGGTAAGGGGCTGGGGAATTCACCCCTCCACTTT. Protein: CASSLGKGLGNSPLHF.

The chain carries TRBV18 and TRBJ2-7, with 8 bases matching TRBD1. V was clipped by 2 bases and J by 6 bases; unmatched bases: 9. CDR1 and CDR2 (germline): KGHSH, LQKENI. CDR3 length equals 15 residues. CDR3 sequence: CASSPGWQGAIEQYF. The CDR3 coding sequence is TGTGCCAGCTCACCAGGGTGGCAGGGGGCGATCGAGCAGTACTTC.

J is TRBJ2-3 and V is TRBV6-5, with D possibly matching TRBD2 (6 bases). The V gene lost 4 bases and the J gene lost 4 bases, with 15 bases spanning the gap. The CDR3 is made up of 15 amino acids. Germline V gene lookup returns CDR1 MNHEY and CDR2 SVGAGI. The CDR3 bases are TGTGCCAGCAGTTTCTTCGGGGGTGCGCCAGATACGCAGTATTTT. It codes for CASSFFGGAPDTQYF.

The rearrangement joins TRBV6-1 to TRBJ2-7; D is possibly TRBD2 (5 bases). V was trimmed by 6 bases and J by 7 bases, leaving 16 bases between them. The CDR3 is 13 residues long. Germline-derived CDR1 and CDR2 are MNHNS and SASEGT. The CDR3 nucleotides are TGTGCCAGCAGCGAGAGGTGGAGGCCGGAGCAGTACTTC. Protein product: CASSERWRPEQYF.

The V and J genes are TRBV7-9 and TRBJ2-7; D unresolved. Trimming took off 1 base at V and 3 bases at J, with 10 bases between the two ends. This CDR3 has 14 residues. CDR1 is SEHNR, CDR2 FQNEAQ, per germline (reference sequence). DNA of the CDR3: TGTGCCAGCAGCTTAGTTGCTCTAAACTACGAGCAGTACTTC. Protein sequence: CASSLVALNYEQYF.

V usage is TRBV4-3 and J usage is TRBJ1-2; D might be TRBD1 (6 bases). V gave up 0 bases and J gave up 5 bases, with 22 bases separating them. This CDR3 is built from 18 residues. Per the germline V gene, CDR1 is LGHNA and CDR2 is YSLEER. The CDR3 loop is CASSQDGPGAGQPYGYTF. The CDR3 DNA reads as TGCGCCAGCAGCCAAGATGGGCCCGGGGCCGGACAGCCGTATGGCTACACCTTC.

J is TRBJ2-1 and V is TRBV10-3, with D uncertain. This CDR3 has 13 amino acids. V lost 5 bases and J lost 4, with 9 bases in between. Germline V lookup: CDR1 ENHRY, CDR2 SYGVKD. CDR3 sequence (DNA): TGTGCCATCAGTTACTACCAGTACAATGAGCAGTTCTTC. Translated: CAISYYQYNEQFF.

This chain uses TRBV18 with TRBJ1-2; the D is unclear. CDR3 length: 13 amino acids. Germline V gene lookup returns CDR1 KGHSH and CDR2 LQKENI. The V gene lost 2 bases and the J gene lost 4 bases, with 8 bases spanning the gap. CDR3 in DNA: TGTGCCAGCTCACCATTACAGATCTATGGCTACACCTTC. Translating it yields CASSPLQIYGYTF. Looking up the rest from reference TRBV18 and TRBJ1-2 gives the full variable domain: NAGVMQNPRHLVRRRGQEARLRCSPMKGHSHVYWYRQLPEEGLKFMVYLQKENIIDESGMPKERFSAEFPKEGPSILRIQQVVRGDSAAYFCASSPLQIYGYTFGSGTRLTVV.

V is TRBV11-2 and J is TRBJ2-5; 9 bases align to TRBD1. Germline assignment: CDR1 SGHAT and CDR2 FQNNGV. J gave up 4 bases and V 3 bases, and 3 bases lay outside the gene matches. The CDR3 is made up of 14 amino acids. The chain's CDR3 is CASSLTGGPETQYF. DNA for the CDR3: TGTGCCAGCAGCTTGACAGGGGGTCCAGAGACCCAGTACTTC.

This clone occurred once. This may arise from a read error, as a much more abundant clone is one base away. CDR3 sequence: CASSYGTEQYF. CDR3 sequence (DNA): TGTGCCAGCAGTTACGGGACAGAGCAGTACTTC. The J gene is TRBJ2-7, the V gene TRBV6-5, with a possible D match to TRBD1 (6 bases). V lost 2 bases and J 7 bases, leaving 6 bases between the germline ends. This CDR3 contains 11 residues. From germline, CDR1 is MNHEY and CDR2 SVGAGI.

The rearrangement uses TRBV7-8 and TRBJ2-7; 9 bases are a match to TRBD2. There are 14 residues in the CDR3. V shed 4 bases, J shed 9 bases, and the junction held 10 bases outside the gene matches. The germline V gene encodes CDR1 SGHVS and CDR2 FQNEAQ. The CDR3 nucleotides read TGTGCCAGCAGCTATGCTAGCGGGAATGGCGGGCAGTACTTC. Translated, it gives CASSYASGNGGQYF.

This chain joins TRBV11-1 and TRBJ2-7, with D tentatively TRBD2 (6 bases). This CDR3 spans 14 amino acids. Per germline, CDR1 SGHAT and CDR2 FQDESV (reference sequence). V shed 5 bases and J shed 2 bases, with 13 bases lying between them. CDR3 sequence (DNA): TGTGCCAGCAGCGTTAGCGGTGTGACCTACGAGCAGTACTTC. It yields the protein CASSVSGVTYEQYF.

This clone was picked up a small number of times. The V and J genes are TRBV5-1 and TRBJ1-6; 9 bases are a match to TRBD1. J was trimmed by 3 bases and V by 2 bases; bases with no gene match: 3. The CDR3 extends over 16 amino acids. Germline V gene data show CDR1 as SGHRS and CDR2 as YFSETQ. CDR3 sequence (DNA): TGCGCCAGCAGCTTAGGACAGGGGAGCTATAATTCACCCCTCCACTTT. This gives the protein CASSLGQGSYNSPLHF. The full variable domain, its missing parts supplied by reference TRBV5-1 and TRBJ1-6, is KAGVTQTPRYLIKTRGQQVTLSCSPISGHRSVSWYQQTPGQGLQFLFEYFSETQRNKGNFPGRFSGRQFSNSRSEMNVSTLELGDSALYLCASSLGQGSYNSPLHFGNGTRLTVT.

About this clone itself: Germline is not matched at one junction end, which may reflect a read error. The chain couples TRBV7-9 to TRBJ2-1; 9 bases are shared with TRBD1. CDR3 length: 17 amino acids. From germline, CDR1 is SEHNR and CDR2 FQNEAQ (reference sequence). The DNA of the CDR3 is TGTTCCAGCAGCTCACGGACAGGGGAGGCGACCTACAATGAGCAGTTCTTC. This codes for CSSSSRTGEATYNEQFF.

The chain has TRBV6-1 and TRBJ2-6, with D possibly TRBD1 on 5 matching bases. The V end lost 4 bases, the J end lost 0 bases, and 13 bases lay between the germline ends. The CDR3 consists of 17 residues. Germline V gene sequence: CDR1 MNHNS, CDR2 SASEGT. DNA for the CDR3: TGTGCCAGCAGTGTAAGGACACTTAGCTCTGGGGCCAACGTCCTGACTTTC. As protein: CASSVRTLSSGANVLTF.

The chain joins TRBV7-2 to TRBJ2-7; D remains unclear. The CDR3 covers 12 residues. Germline V gene lookup returns CDR1 SGHTA and CDR2 FQGNSA. Trimming cost V 2 bases and J 3 bases, with 5 bases left between them. This CDR3 reads CASSLPGYEQYF. The CDR3 nucleotides are TGTGCCAGCAGCTTACCCGGCTACGAGCAGTACTTC. Full variable domain (missing parts from reference TRBV7-2 and TRBJ2-7): GAGVSQSPSNKVTEKGKDVELRCDPISGHTALYWYRQSLGQGLEFLIYFQGNSAPDKSGLPSDRFSAERTGGSVSTLTIQRTQQEDSAVYLCASSLPGYEQYFGPGTRLTVT.

CDR3 sequence (DNA): TGTGCCAGCAGTTATAGGAGGGGTGGTGGCTACACCTTC. Protein product: CASSYRRGGGYTF. The chain couples TRBV6-5 to TRBJ1-2, with D possibly matching TRBD1 (5 bases). This CDR3 comprises 13 residues. Germline CDR1 reads MNHEY; CDR2 reads SVGAGI. The V end lost 3 bases, the J end lost 7 bases, and 12 bases lay between the germline ends.

The V and J genes are TRBV4-3 and TRBJ2-2, with 7 nucleotides matching TRBD2. This CDR3 spans 17 amino acids. V gave up 1 base and J gave up 1 base; unmatched junction bases: 6. Per germline, CDR1 LGHNA and CDR2 YSLEER. The CDR3 reads CASSQAAKRGNTGELFF. Here the CDR3 DNA reads TGCGCCAGCAGCCAAGCAGCCAAGCGGGGGAACACCGGGGAGCTGTTTTTT.

The genes are TRBV5-1 and TRBJ2-7; TRBD2 aligns across 11 bases. Per germline, CDR1 SGHRS and CDR2 YFSETQ. The trim removed 0 bases at V and 2 bases at J, leaving 7 bases unmatched. The CDR3 consists of 17 residues. The CDR3 nucleotides read TGCGCCAGCAGCTTGGGAACTAGCGGGAGCCGAACCTACGAGCAGTACTTC. Amino acids: CASSLGTSGSRTYEQYF.

The chain is built from TRBV18 and TRBJ2-4; D is unresolved. The CDR3 length is 14 residues. The germline CDR1 and CDR2 sequences are KGHSH and LQKENI. Between the trimmed V and J ends, which lost 3 bases and 2 bases, there was a span of 8 bases. The CDR3 nucleotides are TGTGCCAGCTCACCTCGGGTAACCAAAAACATTCAGTACTTC. Translating it yields CASSPRVTKNIQYF.

This clone has only one observation. The J gene is TRBJ2-6, the V gene TRBV10-3; 7 nucleotides align to TRBD1. With 0 bases clipped from V and 2 bases from J, the junction kept 4 bases outside the gene matches. The CDR3 is 17 amino acids. The V gene's germline CDR1 is ENHRY and CDR2 SYGVKD. CDR3 nucleotides: TGTGCCATCAGTGAGTCGAGACAGGGCCCTGGGGCCAACGTCCTGACTTTC. Translating it yields CAISESRQGPGANVLTF.